This entry is about one TCR beta chain. Its antigen is unidentified. This entry belongs to a study of T cells expressing NK-cell markers. Study at large: Among the eight sequenced donors, seven tested HCMV-seropositive and one tested seronegative.

Study-wide findings and caveats: Whether expanded NKG2C+ T cell clones were HCMV-specific remained unclear.

Using the 5' RACE reads, TCRdb records one entry per CDR3 protein without DNA. This sample's table has 150,000 or so distinct CDR3 sequences. Germline CDR1 SGHRS, CDR2 YFSETQ. The CDR3 is 15 residues long. V and J are TRBV5-1 and TRBJ2-2; TCRdb's D call, TRBD1, is unchecked because there is no DNA. This receptor was identified in a woman between 18 and 70 years old in good health. Sequencing was carried out using blood T cells: a sorted CD56 or NKG2C T cell subset, CD4+ or CD8+ T cells, or bulk PBMC T cells (not recorded which). The CDR3 spells CASSSMWALTGELFF.